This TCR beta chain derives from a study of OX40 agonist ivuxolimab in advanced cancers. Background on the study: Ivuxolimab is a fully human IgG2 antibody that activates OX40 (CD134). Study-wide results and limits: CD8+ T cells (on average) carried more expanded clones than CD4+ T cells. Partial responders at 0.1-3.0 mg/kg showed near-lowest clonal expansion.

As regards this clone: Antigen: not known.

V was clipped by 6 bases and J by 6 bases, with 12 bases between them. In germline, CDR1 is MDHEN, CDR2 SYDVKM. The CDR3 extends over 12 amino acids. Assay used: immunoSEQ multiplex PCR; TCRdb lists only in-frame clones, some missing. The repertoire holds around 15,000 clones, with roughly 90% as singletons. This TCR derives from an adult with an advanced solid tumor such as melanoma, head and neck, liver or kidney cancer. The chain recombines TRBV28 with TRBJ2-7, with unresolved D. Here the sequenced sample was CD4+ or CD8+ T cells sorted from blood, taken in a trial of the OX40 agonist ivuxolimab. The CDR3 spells CASSPPIGEQYF. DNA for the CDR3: TGTGCCAGCAGCCCCCCCATTGGCGAGCAGTACTTC.